This T cell receptor beta chain was identified in a study of beta chain features in type 1 diabetes (dated by TCRdb to the late 2010s). The study in broad terms: Mean age, gender distribution, total cell number and subset yield were not different between patients and healthy donors. Across all samples, 107,917,701 sorted cells were examined, and cell number per subset correlated strongly with RNA yield. The study compared TCRB repertoires of sorted circulating CD4+ T cell subsets between recently diagnosed type 1 diabetes patients and matched healthy donors. Regulatory and stem cell-like memory subsets were isolated from only 8 patients and about 8 healthy donors, whereas naive and central memory subsets came from all 28 donors. Overall study outcomes, separate from this receptor: Naive, central memory and regulatory TCRB repertoires appeared to be more similar among patients than among healthy donors. Patients with type 1 diabetes made fewer insertions and deleted more nucleotides at VDJ recombination sites, implying thymic rearrangement abnormalities. Only small numbers of individuals were included in the HLA sub-analyses, which left unresolved whether HLA type had any influence on TCRB rearrangement. In all four CD4+ subsets, TCRB CDR3 length was moderately but significantly shorter in type 1 diabetes patients. PCR may preferentially amplify shorter templates, but because patient and control samples were amplified and corrected together, any resulting skew would affect both groups equally. Because cDNA was sequenced instead of genomic DNA, highly expressing activated cells could be over-represented, though the groups showed no difference in activation or CD3 levels.

A single peripheral blood draw of 95 to 150 mL on average was collected from each donor into heparinised tubes. Using a panel that included CD45RO, CCR7, CD25, CD127, CD95 and CD27, naive, central memory, regulatory and stem cell-like memory CD4+ T cells were sorted on a BD FACSAria II. All sorted populations exceeded 98% purity. PBMCs were separated immediately by Lymphoprep density gradient centrifugation and were stained directly, without being cultured. So that batch effects would be minimized, each experiment stained and sorted samples in pairs, pairing one healthy donor with one patient. On this clone itself: Its antigen target is currently unknown. No base quality values were provided; no much bigger clone lies one nucleotide off.

All of the isolated RNA was reverse transcribed with the High Capacity cDNA Reverse Transcription Kit, so expressed TCRB transcripts were sequenced. Deep immunoSEQ sequencing was performed on naive, central memory and regulatory T cell samples, with an average of around 3.4 million total reads per sample. Sorted cells were lysed in RLT buffer, and RNA was extracted using DNase-treated RNeasy Micro or Mini kits according to cell number. To prevent cross-contamination, every cell subset was processed on its own, while patient and healthy donor samples were processed together. The immunoSEQ multiplex PCR was used to amplify TCRB sequences from cDNA, yielding 87-bp fragments that span the CDR3 region. Amplicons were sequenced on the Illumina HiSeq platform. The authors processed their data as follows. PCR bias was corrected computationally using synthetic template baselines, and reads within Hamming distance 2 were collapsed, with unmergeable singletons discarded. By aligning reads against IMGT, V, D and J genes, CDR3 length, and insertions or deletions at six rearrangement sites were assigned. Clonotype counts were normalized to sorted cell number within each subset before computing true diversity and Gini coefficients with the tcR R package. The overlap coefficient, calculated on TCRB nucleotide sequences, was used to quantify repertoire sharing. Out-of-frame TCRB sequences from naive cells were analyzed to stand in for the pre-selection repertoire. TCRdb mirrors the immuneACCESS table, restricted to in-frame sequences. Some clones are absent from its copies; in checked studies, under half trace to an unresolved V gene, and the reason for the others is unknown. D and trimming were read from the DNA, whereas the V and J calls and clone size are those reported in that table. The sample table holds a few hundred thousand clones, of which approximately 13% were seen once. Roughly 0.02% of the sample is in the top ten clones.

Sequenced input: naive CD4+ T cells from blood. The cell subset or site label on this specimen signifies: true naive CD4+ T cells. This TCR was recovered from a young man with type 1 diabetes.

The sequence in DNA is TGTGCCAGCAGCTCGACAGGAATACTAGATGGCTACACCTTC. This yields the protein CASSSTGILDGYTF. Recombination linked TRBV11-3 to TRBJ1-2; perhaps TRBD1 is the D gene, with 6 bases matching. Between the V and J ends, shortened by 4 bases and 6 bases respectively, the junction contains 15 bases. CDR1 SGHNT and CDR2 YENEEA were looked up in the germline V gene. The CDR3 covers 14 residues, taking in both the cysteine and the phenylalanine. The sequence is cut down to CDR3 DNA, 42 bases in frame from base 1.